This T cell receptor (beta chain) was sequenced in a study of regulatory T cells in long-lasting Graves disease. This CDR3 has 13 amino acids. Germline-derived CDR1 and CDR2 are DFQATT and SNEGSKA (reference sequence). The V end was cut by 0 bases, the J end by 6 bases, with 11 bases between. In the case of this clonotype: Its antigen remains unidentified.

Libraries of TCR beta came from iRepertoire HTBI primers plus Arm-PCR of CDR3 regions. MiXCR, applied by TCRdb to the multiplex PCR reads, yields one record per CDR3 protein. The repertoire has about 430,000 distinct CDR3 sequences, roughly a fifth of them found once; the top ten carry 14%. The time point was: persistent/refractory GD, antithyroid drugs over 5 years with positive TRAb. TCR sequences were obtained from RNA taken from PBMCs. General study results and limits: Persistent Graves' patients showed less TCR diversity than newly diagnosed ones. Researchers examined only peripheral blood and not thyroid tissue. It was in persistent disease that TRBV28, TRBJ1-2 and TRBJ2-5 were favored.

The chain combines TRBV20-1 with TRBJ1-2, with unresolved D. The clonotype was recovered from a female donor with Graves disease. The sample consisted of peripheral blood mononuclear cells (PBMCs), taken when the disease was refractory, from a patient treated with antithyroid drugs. The CDR3 loop reads CSARDLPGDGYTF. DNA for the CDR3: TGCAGTGCTAGAGATCTTCCTGGGGATGGCTACACCTTC.